Below, 11 T cell receptor beta chains from the same sample are listed, as sequenced in a study of long-term antiretroviral therapy in people with HIV. Version v3.0 of the immunoSEQ assay was performed at survey level. The assay was immunoSEQ multiplex PCR, and TCRdb's table has in-frame clones only and misses some. This table has under 15,000 clones, around 77% appearing once. Material: unsorted PBMCs, obtained 0.5 years before starting antiretroviral therapy. The receptors derive from a woman aged 40 to 50 with HIV.

V gene TRBV30 combines with J gene TRBJ2-7; D gene unclear. Germline CDR1 GTSNPN, CDR2 SVGIG (reference sequence). The CDR3 runs 14 residues. V was clipped by 8 bases and J by 4 bases, with 21 bases between them. CDR3 nucleotide sequence: TGTGCCCTGAAGGGCTCGGGTTGGTTTTACGAGCAGTACTTC. Protein: CALKGSGWFYEQYF.

This clone showed up just a few times. V usage is TRBV19 and J usage is TRBJ2-3; TRBD1 agrees at 11 bases. The CDR3 spans 16 residues. CDR1 and CDR2 (germline): LNHDA, SQIVND (reference sequence). J lost 4 bases, V lost 4 bases, and 7 bases had no gene match. CDR3 in amino acids: CASSRTGGVWADTQYF. The CDR3 region has the DNA TGTGCCAGTAGTAGGACAGGGGGCGTTTGGGCAGATACGCAGTATTTT.

In its sample, this clone was seen a few times. J is TRBJ1-2 and V is TRBV5-4; D is uncertain. This CDR3 is 15 amino acids long. The V end was cut by 4 bases, the J end by 0 bases, with 13 bases between. The germline CDR1 and CDR2 sequences are SGHNT and YYREEE (reference sequence). The CDR3 loop is CASSLNRWANYGYTF. CDR3 in DNA: TGTGCCAGCAGCCTGAATCGGTGGGCTAACTATGGCTACACCTTC.

This chain links TRBV7-9 with TRBJ1-3, with TRBD1 matching over 8 bases. V shed 7 bases, J shed 0 bases, and the junction held 11 bases outside the gene matches. Germline assignment: CDR1 SEHNR and CDR2 FQNEAQ (reference sequence). CDR3 length: 17 amino acids. The CDR3 DNA reads TGTGCCAGCACCCTGGGACGACAGGGGCCCTCTGGAAACACCATATATTTT. Translation: CASTLGRQGPSGNTIYF.

The CDR3 DNA reads TGTGCCAGCAAGGGGAGCTGGGGTAGCAATCAGCCCCAGCATTTT. This sequence encodes CASKGSWGSNQPQHF. J is TRBJ1-5 and V is TRBV2; D perhaps matches TRBD1 (5 bases). The length of the CDR3 is 15 residues. The ends were cut back, 7 bases at V and 0 bases at J, with 13 bases in the middle. The germline gives CDR1 SNHLY, CDR2 FYNNEI.

The rearrangement joins TRBV14 to TRBJ2-5, with 10 bases identical to TRBD1. The DNA end is a closer match to TRBJ2-7, so the J assignment may be wrong. The germline gives CDR1 SGHDN, CDR2 FVKESK. This CDR3 comprises 16 residues. The CDR3 DNA is TGTGCCAGCAGCCAAGCAACGGGACAGGGGATCCACGAGCAGTACTTC. Its protein product is CASSQATGQGIHEQYF.

The chain is built from TRBV5-1 and TRBJ2-3; 10 nucleotides agree with TRBD2. The V segment lost 2 bases and the J segment 1 base; nucleotides outside the gene matches: 7. The germline CDR1 and CDR2 sequences are SGHRS and YFSETQ. The CDR3 contains 17 residues. The CDR3 DNA is TGCGCCAGCAGCTTTTACGCTAGCGGGAGCCGCACAGATACGCAGTATTTT. It is translated as CASSFYASGSRTDTQYF.

The chain links TRBV7-8 to TRBJ2-7, with TRBD2 identical over 11 bases. CDR1 SGHVS and CDR2 FQNEAQ come from the germline V gene. The CDR3 is made up of 17 amino acids. J gave up 6 bases and V 2 bases, and 12 bases lay outside the gene matches. The CDR3 DNA sequence: TGTGCCAGCAGCTTAATTTGGGTTTGGCTAGCGGGAGGCGAGCAGTACTTC. Translation gives CASSLIWVWLAGGEQYF.

This chain uses TRBV11-2 with TRBJ2-3, with TRBD2 identical over 13 bases. The CDR3 is 17 residues long. Germline trimming cut 5 bases from V and 3 bases from J; bases unmatched to any gene: 8. Germline-derived CDR1 and CDR2 are SGHAT and FQNNGV. This CDR3 is CASSPGLAGAATDTQYF. The CDR3 DNA reads as TGTGCCAGCAGCCCAGGACTAGCGGGGGCGGCGACAGATACGCAGTATTTT. Complete variable domain (other parts from reference TRBV11-2 and TRBJ2-3): EAGVAQSPRYKIIEKRQSVAFWCNPISGHATLYWYQQILGQGPKLLIQFQNNGVVDDSQLPKDRFSAERLKGVDSTLKIQPAKLEDSAVYLCASSPGLAGAATDTQYFGPGTRLTVL.

The gene calls are TRBV5-6 and TRBJ1-4, with no clear D. Per the germline V gene, CDR1 is SGHDT and CDR2 is YYEEEE. This CDR3 has 17 residues. Trimming took 3 bases from V and 1 from J, leaving 16 bases between them. CDR3 residues: CASSSRGELVTNEKLFF. CDR3 DNA: TGTGCCAGCAGCTCACGCGGGGAATTGGTAACTAATGAAAAACTGTTTTTT.

This chain connects TRBV7-9 to TRBJ2-2; 7 bases align to TRBD1. CDR1 is SEHNR and CDR2 is FQNEAQ in the germline V gene (reference sequence). J lost 2 bases, V lost 6 bases, and 9 bases had no gene match. The CDR3 spans 16 residues. The CDR3 nucleotides read TGTGCCAGCAGTTCCACCGGGACAGATAACACCGGGGAGCTGTTTTTT. Its protein is CASSSTGTDNTGELFF.